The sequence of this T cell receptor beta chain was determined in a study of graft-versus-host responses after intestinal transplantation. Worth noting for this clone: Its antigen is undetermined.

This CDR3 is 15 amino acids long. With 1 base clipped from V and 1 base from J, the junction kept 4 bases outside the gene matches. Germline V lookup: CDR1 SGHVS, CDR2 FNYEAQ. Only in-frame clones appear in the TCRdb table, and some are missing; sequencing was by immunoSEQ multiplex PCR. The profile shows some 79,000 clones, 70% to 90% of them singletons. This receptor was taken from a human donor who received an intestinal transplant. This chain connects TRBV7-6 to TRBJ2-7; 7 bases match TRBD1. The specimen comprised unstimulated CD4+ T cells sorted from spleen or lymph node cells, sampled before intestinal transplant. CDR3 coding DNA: TGTGCCAGCAGCTTAGGAGGGGGCGGGTCCTACGAGCAGTACTTC. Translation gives CASSLGGGGSYEQYF.